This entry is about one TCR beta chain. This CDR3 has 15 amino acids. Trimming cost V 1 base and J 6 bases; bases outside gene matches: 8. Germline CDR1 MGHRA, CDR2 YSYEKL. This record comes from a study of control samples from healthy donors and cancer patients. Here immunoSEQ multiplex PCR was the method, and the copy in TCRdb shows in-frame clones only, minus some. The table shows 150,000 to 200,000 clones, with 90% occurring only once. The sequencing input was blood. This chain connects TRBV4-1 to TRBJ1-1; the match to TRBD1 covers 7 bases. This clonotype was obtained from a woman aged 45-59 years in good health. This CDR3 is CASSQGWQGVAEAFF. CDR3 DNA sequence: TGCGCCAGCAGCCAAGGTTGGCAGGGGGTCGCTGAAGCTTTCTTT.